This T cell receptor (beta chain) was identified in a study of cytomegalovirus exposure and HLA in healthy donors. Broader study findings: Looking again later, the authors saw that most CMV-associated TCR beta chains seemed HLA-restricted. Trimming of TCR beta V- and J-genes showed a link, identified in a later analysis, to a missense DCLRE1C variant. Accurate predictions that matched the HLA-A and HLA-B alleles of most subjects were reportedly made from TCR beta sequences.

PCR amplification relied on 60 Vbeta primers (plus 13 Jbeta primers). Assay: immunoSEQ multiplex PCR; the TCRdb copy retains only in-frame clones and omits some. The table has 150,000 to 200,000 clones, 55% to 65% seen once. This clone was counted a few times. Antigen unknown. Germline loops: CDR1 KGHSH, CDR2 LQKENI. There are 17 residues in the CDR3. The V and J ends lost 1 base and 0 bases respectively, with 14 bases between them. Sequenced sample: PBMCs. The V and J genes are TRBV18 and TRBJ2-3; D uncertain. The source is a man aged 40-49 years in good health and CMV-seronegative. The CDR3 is CASSPLTESSSTDTQYF. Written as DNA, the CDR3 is TGTGCCAGCTCACCACTAACAGAATCATCTAGCACAGATACGCAGTATTTT. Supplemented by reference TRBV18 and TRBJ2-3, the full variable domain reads NAGVMQNPRHLVRRRGQEARLRCSPMKGHSHVYWYRQLPEEGLKFMVYLQKENIIDESGMPKERFSAEFPKEGPSILRIQQVVRGDSAAYFCASSPLTESSSTDTQYFGPGTRLTVL.